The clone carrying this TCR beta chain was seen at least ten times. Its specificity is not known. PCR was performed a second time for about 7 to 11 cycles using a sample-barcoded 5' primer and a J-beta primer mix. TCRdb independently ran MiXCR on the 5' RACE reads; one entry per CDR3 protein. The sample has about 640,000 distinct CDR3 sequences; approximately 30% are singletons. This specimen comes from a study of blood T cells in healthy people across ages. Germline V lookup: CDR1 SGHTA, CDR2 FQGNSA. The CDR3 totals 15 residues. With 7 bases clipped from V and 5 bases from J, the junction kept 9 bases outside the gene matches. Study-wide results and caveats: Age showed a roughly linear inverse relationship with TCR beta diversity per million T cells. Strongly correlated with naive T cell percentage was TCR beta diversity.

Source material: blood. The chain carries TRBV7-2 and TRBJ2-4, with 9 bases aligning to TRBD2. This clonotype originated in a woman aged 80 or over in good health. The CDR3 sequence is CASNNLAGEQNIQYF. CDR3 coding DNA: TGTGCCAGCAACAACTTAGCGGGGGAACAAAACATTCAGTACTTC.